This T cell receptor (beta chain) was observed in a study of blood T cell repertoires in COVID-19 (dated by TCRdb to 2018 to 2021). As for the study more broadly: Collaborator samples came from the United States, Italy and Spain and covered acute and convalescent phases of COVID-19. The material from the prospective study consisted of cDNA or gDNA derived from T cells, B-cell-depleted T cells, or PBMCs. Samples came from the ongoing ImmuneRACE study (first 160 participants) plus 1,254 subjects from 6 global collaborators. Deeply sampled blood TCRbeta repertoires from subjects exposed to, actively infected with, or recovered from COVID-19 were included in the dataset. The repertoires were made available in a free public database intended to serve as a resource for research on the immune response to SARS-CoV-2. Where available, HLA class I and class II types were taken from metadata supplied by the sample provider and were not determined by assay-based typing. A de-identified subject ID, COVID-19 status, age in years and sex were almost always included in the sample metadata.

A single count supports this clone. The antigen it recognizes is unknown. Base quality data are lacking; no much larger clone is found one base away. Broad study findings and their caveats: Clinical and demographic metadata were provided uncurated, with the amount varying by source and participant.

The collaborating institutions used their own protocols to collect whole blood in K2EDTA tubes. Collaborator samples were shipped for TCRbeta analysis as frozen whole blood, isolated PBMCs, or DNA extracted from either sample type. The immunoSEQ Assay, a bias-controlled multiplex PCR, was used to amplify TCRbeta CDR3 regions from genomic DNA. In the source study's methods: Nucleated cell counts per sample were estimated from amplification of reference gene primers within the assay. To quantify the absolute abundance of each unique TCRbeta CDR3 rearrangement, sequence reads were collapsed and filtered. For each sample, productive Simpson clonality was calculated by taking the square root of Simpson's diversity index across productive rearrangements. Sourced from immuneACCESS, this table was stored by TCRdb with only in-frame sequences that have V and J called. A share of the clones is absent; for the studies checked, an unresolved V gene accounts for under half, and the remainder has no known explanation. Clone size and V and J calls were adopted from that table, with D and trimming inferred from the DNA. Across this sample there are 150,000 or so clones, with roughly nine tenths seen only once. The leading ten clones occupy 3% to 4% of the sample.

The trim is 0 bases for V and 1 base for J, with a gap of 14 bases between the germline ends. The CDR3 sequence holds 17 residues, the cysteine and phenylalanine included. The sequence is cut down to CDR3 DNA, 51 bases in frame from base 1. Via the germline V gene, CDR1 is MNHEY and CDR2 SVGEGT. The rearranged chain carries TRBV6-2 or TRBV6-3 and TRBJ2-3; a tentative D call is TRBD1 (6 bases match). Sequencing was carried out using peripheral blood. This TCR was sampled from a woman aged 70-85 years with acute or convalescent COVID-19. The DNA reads TGTGCCAGCAGTTACTCCAAGACAGGCCCCCGCACAGATACGCAGTATTTT. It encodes CASSYSKTGPRTDTQYF.